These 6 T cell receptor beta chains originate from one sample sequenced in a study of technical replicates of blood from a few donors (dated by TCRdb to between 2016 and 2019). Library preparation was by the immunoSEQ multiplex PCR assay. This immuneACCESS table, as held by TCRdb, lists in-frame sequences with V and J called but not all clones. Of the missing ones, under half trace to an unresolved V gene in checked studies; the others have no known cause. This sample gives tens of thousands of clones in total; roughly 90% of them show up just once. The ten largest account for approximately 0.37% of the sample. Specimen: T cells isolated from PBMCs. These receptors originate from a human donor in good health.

CDR3 amino acids: CASSNRGGNYGYTF. CDR3 DNA sequence: TGTGCCAGTAGCAACAGGGGGGGAAACTATGGCTACACCTTC. The chain is built from TRBV19 and TRBJ1-2, with TRBD1 identical over 8 bases. V dropped 6 bases and J dropped 2; count of bases not matched to a gene: 5. Germline V gives CDR1 LNHDA, CDR2 SQIVND (reference sequence). The CDR3 has 14 amino acids.

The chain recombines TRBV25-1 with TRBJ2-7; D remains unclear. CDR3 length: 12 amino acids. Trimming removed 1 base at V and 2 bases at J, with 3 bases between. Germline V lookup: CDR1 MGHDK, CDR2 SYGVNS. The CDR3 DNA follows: TGTGCCAGCAGTGAATTAACCTACGAGCAGTACTTC. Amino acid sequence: CASSELTYEQYF.

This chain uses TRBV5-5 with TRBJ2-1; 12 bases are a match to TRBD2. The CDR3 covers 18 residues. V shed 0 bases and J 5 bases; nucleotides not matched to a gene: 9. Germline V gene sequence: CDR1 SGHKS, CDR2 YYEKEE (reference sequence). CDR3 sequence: CASSLGPNRLAGDNEQFF. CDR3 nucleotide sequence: TGTGCCAGCAGCTTGGGACCCAATAGACTAGCGGGGGACAATGAGCAGTTCTTC.

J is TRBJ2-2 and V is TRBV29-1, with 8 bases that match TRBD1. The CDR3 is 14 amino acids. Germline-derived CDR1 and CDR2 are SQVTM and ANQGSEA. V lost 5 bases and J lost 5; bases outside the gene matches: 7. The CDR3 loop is CSVPGQGVTGELFF. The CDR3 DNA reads TGCAGCGTTCCTGGACAGGGCGTTACCGGGGAGCTGTTTTTT.

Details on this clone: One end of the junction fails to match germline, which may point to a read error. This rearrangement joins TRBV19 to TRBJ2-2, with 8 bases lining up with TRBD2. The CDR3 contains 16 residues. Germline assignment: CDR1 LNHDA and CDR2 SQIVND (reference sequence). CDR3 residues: CASIIAAGEGTGELFF. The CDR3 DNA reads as TGTGCCAGTATTATAGCAGCGGGAGAGGGCACCGGGGAGCTGTTTTTT.

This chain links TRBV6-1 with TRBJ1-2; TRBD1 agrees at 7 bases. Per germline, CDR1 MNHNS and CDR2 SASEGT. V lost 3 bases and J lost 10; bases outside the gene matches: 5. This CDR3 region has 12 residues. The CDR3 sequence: CASSEGTATYTF. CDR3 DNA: TGTGCCAGCAGTGAGGGGACAGCAACCTACACCTTC.